This entry describes one TCR beta chain. Its antigen is unknown. TCRdb reanalysed the reads using MiXCR and keeps one entry per CDR3 protein. The sample lists more than 500,000 distinct CDR3 sequences; 15% to 20% were seen once. The source of the sample is a study of T cell repertoires in cytomegalovirus infection. Study background: An indication of both CMV infection and matching HLA type came from public TCR beta signatures. Study-level results: The study found HLA-C-restricted CMV-specific TCR beta clonotypes dominating the ex vivo response. CMV carriers with the relevant HLA were identified by cumulative public TCR beta family frequency.

The V gene end was trimmed by 3 bases and the J gene end by 2 bases; junction bases not matched to a gene: 8. This CDR3 comprises 16 residues. Looked up from germline, CDR1 is SNHLY and CDR2 is FYNNEI. The chain uses TRBV2 and TRBJ2-5; 8 nucleotides match TRBD2. This sequence originates from a human donor in good health (CMV status not recorded). Some clones in this sample may be carry-over from other donors' samples. The material sequenced was CD8+ T cells from PBMCs. The CDR3 DNA reads TGTGCCAGCAGTGACACTAGCGGAGCTATACAAGAGACCCAGTACTTC. Translating it yields CASSDTSGAIQETQYF.